The present TCR beta chain was sequenced within a study of cytomegalovirus exposure and HLA in healthy donors. At the level of the study: Earlier, some 180 million T cells were analyzed, and 90 million to 140 million unique TCR beta sequences were found among them. HLA-typed donors were the source of about 85 million unique TCRs, which an early data release held. Study outcomes and limitations: Most TCR sequences were uncommon, yet certain public TCRs appeared in many donors.

Both 60 Vbeta primers and 13 Jbeta primers went into the PCR. Assay: immunoSEQ multiplex PCR; the TCRdb copy retains only in-frame clones and omits some. In the table there are some 190,000 clones, around 87% of which are singletons. Worth noting for this clone: Antigen unknown.

V trimming: 1 base; J trimming: 8 bases; junction bases outside the gene matches: 11. The germline gives CDR1 SGHDT, CDR2 YYEEEE. CDR3 length equals 15 residues. Sequenced sample: PBMCs. The rearrangement uses TRBV5-6 and TRBJ1-2; 7 positions match TRBD1. This sequence was found in a woman aged 18-30 years in good health and CMV-seronegative. CDR3 sequence reads: CASSLPLWRGQGYTF. In DNA, the CDR3 is TGTGCCAGCAGCTTGCCGCTTTGGAGGGGGCAAGGCTACACCTTC.